These T cell receptor beta chains were read from a single sample in a study of T cell repertoires in cytomegalovirus infection. TCRdb reprocessed the reads with MiXCR, giving one entry per CDR3 protein. The table lists some 920,000 distinct CDR3 sequences, roughly 30% of them singletons, with around 15% in the top ten. For these TCRs, the target antigens are not known. Here the sequenced sample was cultured CD8+ T cells from PBMCs, taken from culture after CMV antigen stimulation. These receptor sequences come from a human donor in good health (CMV status not recorded). Some clones in this sample may be carry-over from other donors' samples. Both conserved end residues are part of each CDR3. Each record gives: V gene, D gene, J gene, clone size, CDR3 protein, CDR3 DNA. A D gene is named only where the DNA matches it firmly. Clone size appears in some rows only: once, few, many, or a class for an expanded clone.

TRBV4-3	NA	TRBJ1-1	NA	CASSQDMGTTGTEAFF	TGCGCCAGCAGCCAAGATATGGGAACAACAGGCACTGAAGCTTTCTTT
TRBV27	TRBD2	TRBJ2-3	NA	CASSWSAGWLGSGGCTDTQYF	TGTGCCAGCAGTTGGTCGGCGGGGTGGCTGGGGAGCGGGGGGTGCACAGATACGCAGTATTTT
TRBV7-6	TRBD1	TRBJ1-1	NA	CASSLPTPGTGGLGTEAFF	TGTGCCAGCAGCTTGCCAACCCCGGGGACAGGCGGCTTGGGCACTGAAGCTTTCTTT
TRBV20-1	NA	TRBJ1-2	NA	CSALLTGGTYGYTF	TGCAGTGCTTTACTGACAGGTGGGACCTATGGCTACACCTTC
TRBV10-2	NA	TRBJ2-3	NA	CASSDNTQYF	TGCGCCAGCAGTGACAACACGCAGTATTTT
TRBV4-1	NA	TRBJ2-4	NA	CASSQDKVGYIQYF	TGCGCCAGCAGCCAAGATAAAGTCGGGTACATTCAGTACTTC
TRBV7-8	TRBD2	TRBJ2-7	many	CASSPLSGVAYEQYF	TGTGCCAGCAGCCCGCTTAGCGGGGTGGCCTACGAGCAGTACTTC
TRBV6-1	NA	TRBJ2-1	few	CASSWDTNPYNEQFF	TGTGCCAGCAGCTGGGACACGAACCCCTACAATGAGCAGTTCTTC
TRBV19	NA	TRBJ1-5	once	CALGAGGNQPQHF	TGTGCCCTAGGGGCAGGGGGCAATCAGCCCCAGCATTTT
TRBV28	TRBD2	TRBJ2-3	NA	CASRPGLARSLYTDTQYF	TGTGCCAGCAGACCGGGACTAGCGAGGTCCTTATACACAGATACGCAGTATTTT
TRBV4-1	NA	TRBJ2-3	NA	CASSQEAVSTDTQYF	TGCGCCAGCAGCCAAGAAGCTGTAAGCACAGATACGCAGTATTTT
TRBV12-5	NA	TRBJ2-7	few	CASVRGMNNYEQYF	TGTGCTAGTGTAAGGGGGATGAACAACTACGAGCAGTACTTC
TRBV4-1	NA	TRBJ1-1	NA	CASSQAGTGGTEAFF	TGCGCCAGCAGCCAAGCCGGGACGGGGGGCACTGAAGCTTTCTTT
TRBV11-1	NA	TRBJ2-3	few	CASSIRGGYTDTQYF	TGTGCCAGCAGCATTCGCGGGGGCTACACAGATACGCAGTATTTT